This TCR beta chain originates from a study of blood T cell repertoires in COVID-19. For the study at large: The origin of the acute and convalescent COVID-19 samples was the United States, Italy and Spain. PBMCs, B-cell-depleted T cells, or T cells were the source of the cDNA or gDNA that made up the material.

CDR1 and CDR2 from the germline V gene are WSHSY and SAAADI. The V end lost 7 bases, the J end lost 2 bases, and 15 bases lay between the germline ends. The CDR3 extends over 15 amino acids. In the study's own analysis: Cell counts per sample came from amplifying reference gene primers. Assay: immunoSEQ multiplex PCR; the TCRdb copy retains only in-frame clones and omits some. The V and J calls and the clone size are those of that table, but D and trimming were determined from the DNA. Of 200,000 to 250,000 clones in the sample, about nine tenths are singletons; the top ten hold 2.5% to 3%. Sequenced material: peripheral blood. The V and J genes are TRBV10-2 and TRBJ1-5; D gene unclear. The clonotype was recovered from a woman aged 55-70 years with acute or convalescent COVID-19. The CDR3 nucleotides are TGCGCCAGCAAAGTAGGCGGGGAGGGCAATCAGCCCCAGCATTTT. Protein: CASKVGGEGNQPQHF.